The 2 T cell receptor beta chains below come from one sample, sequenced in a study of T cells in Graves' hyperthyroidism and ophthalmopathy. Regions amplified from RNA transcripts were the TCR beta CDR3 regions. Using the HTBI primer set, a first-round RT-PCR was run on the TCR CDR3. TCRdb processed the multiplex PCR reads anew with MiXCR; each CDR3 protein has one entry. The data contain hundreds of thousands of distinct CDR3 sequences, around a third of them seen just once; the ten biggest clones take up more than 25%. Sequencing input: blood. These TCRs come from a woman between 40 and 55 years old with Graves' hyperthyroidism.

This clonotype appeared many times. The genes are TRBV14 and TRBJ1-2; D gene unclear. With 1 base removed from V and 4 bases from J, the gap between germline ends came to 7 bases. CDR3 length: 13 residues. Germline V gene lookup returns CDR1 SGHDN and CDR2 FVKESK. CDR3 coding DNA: TGTGCCAGCAGCCAAGGGTTTAGCTATGGCTACACCTTC. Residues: CASSQGFSYGYTF.

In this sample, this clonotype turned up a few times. This chain's CDR3 is CASSYAGLAGNTYEQYF. In DNA, the CDR3 is TGTGCCAGCAGTTACGCGGGACTAGCGGGAAATACGTACGAGCAGTACTTC. V is TRBV6-5 and J is TRBJ2-7; 13 bases are shared with TRBD2. The junction had 8 bases not matched to a gene; V was cut back by 2 bases and J by 4 bases. The CDR3 covers 17 residues. The germline V gene encodes CDR1 MNHEY and CDR2 SVGAGI.